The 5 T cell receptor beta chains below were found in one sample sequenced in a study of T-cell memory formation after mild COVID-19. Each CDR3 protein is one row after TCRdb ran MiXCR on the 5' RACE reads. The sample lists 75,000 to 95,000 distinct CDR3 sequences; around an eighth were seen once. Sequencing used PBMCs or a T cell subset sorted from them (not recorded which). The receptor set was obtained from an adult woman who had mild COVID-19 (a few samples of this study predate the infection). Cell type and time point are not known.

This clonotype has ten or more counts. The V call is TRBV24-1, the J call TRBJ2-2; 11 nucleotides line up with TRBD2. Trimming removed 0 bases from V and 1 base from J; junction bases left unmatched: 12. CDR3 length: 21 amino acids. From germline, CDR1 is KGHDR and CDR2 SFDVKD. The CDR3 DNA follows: TGTGCCACCAGTGATTTGCGGGGGCTAGCGGGAGGATTACGGAACACCGGGGAGCTGTTTTTT. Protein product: CATSDLRGLAGGLRNTGELFF.

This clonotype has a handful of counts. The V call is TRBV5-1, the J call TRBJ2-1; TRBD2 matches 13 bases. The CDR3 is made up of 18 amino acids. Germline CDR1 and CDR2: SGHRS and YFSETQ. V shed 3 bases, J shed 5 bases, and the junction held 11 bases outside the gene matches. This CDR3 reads CASSSGTSGMLGNNEQFF. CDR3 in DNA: TGCGCCAGCAGCTCCGGGACTAGCGGGATGCTGGGGAACAATGAGCAGTTCTTC.

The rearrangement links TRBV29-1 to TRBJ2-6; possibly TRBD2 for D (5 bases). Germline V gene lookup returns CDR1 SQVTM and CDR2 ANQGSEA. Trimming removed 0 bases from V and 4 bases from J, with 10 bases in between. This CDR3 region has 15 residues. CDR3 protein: CSVEDQRKGANVLTF. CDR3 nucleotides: TGCAGCGTTGAAGATCAGCGGAAAGGGGCCAACGTCCTGACTTTC.

As DNA, the CDR3 is TGCGCCAGCAGCCACCATAGTGCGGATGACGAGCAGTACTTC. Protein product: CASSHHSADDEQYF. This chain joins TRBV4-1 and TRBJ2-7; D unclear. Germline V gene lookup returns CDR1 MGHRA and CDR2 YSYEKL. Trimming removed 3 bases from V and 5 bases from J, with 14 bases in between. The CDR3 has 14 residues.

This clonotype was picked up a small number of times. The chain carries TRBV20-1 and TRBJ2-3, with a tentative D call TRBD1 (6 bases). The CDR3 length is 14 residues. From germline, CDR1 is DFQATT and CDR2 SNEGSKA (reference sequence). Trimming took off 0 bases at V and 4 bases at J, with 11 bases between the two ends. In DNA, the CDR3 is TGCAGTGCTAGAGATCTGTCAGGGGCAGATACGCAGTATTTT. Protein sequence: CSARDLSGADTQYF.